The 24 T cell receptor beta chains below were found in one sample sequenced in a study of blood T cell repertoires in COVID-19. Assay: immunoSEQ multiplex PCR; the TCRdb copy retains only in-frame clones and omits some. The sample includes 150,000 to 200,000 clones, 85% to 90% of them seen just once. The sequenced material came from peripheral blood. These receptors were taken from a woman aged 55-70 years with acute or convalescent COVID-19.

The V call is TRBV11-1, the J call TRBJ1-2, with D perhaps TRBD1 (5 bases). V was trimmed by 5 bases and J by 4 bases, leaving 11 bases between them. The CDR3 is 13 amino acids. Germline V gene sequence: CDR1 SGHAT, CDR2 FQDESV (reference sequence). CDR3 nucleotide sequence: TGTGCCAGCAGCCCCGGGGGGGGCTATGGCTACACCTTC. Its protein product is CASSPGGGYGYTF. Full variable domain (missing parts from reference TRBV11-1 and TRBJ1-2): EAEVAQSPRYKITEKSQAVAFWCDPISGHATLYWYRQILGQGPELLVQFQDESVVDDSQLPKDRFSAERLKGVDSTLKIQPAELGDSAMYLCASSPGGGYGYTFGSGTRLTVV.

The chain joins TRBV6-1 to TRBJ2-7; the match to TRBD2 covers 7 bases. The CDR3 runs to 13 residues. The J segment lost 7 bases and the V segment lost 3 bases, leaving 6 bases of the junction unmatched. Per the germline V gene, CDR1 is MNHNS and CDR2 is SASEGT. The CDR3 bases are TGTGCCAGCAGTGATCAACTAGCGAATGAGCAGTACGTC. The encoded protein is CASSDQLANEQYV.

J is TRBJ2-2 and V is TRBV19, with unresolved D. Trimming removed 7 bases at V and 4 bases at J, with 10 bases between. The CDR3 extends over 13 amino acids. Germline CDR1 reads LNHDA; CDR2 reads SQIVND (reference sequence). In DNA form, the CDR3 reads TGTGCCAGTACTCCTCGGTCCACCGGGGAGCTGTTTTTT. Translated, it gives CASTPRSTGELFF.

The genes are TRBV18 and TRBJ1-6; D not certain. The CDR3 has 16 residues. V lost 1 base and J lost 9, with 16 bases in between. CDR1 is KGHSH, CDR2 LQKENI, per germline. CDR3 coding DNA: TGTGCCAGCTCACCACGCGGGGTGGGAACAGCTTCACCCCTCCACTTT. Amino acid sequence: CASSPRGVGTASPLHF.

The rearrangement uses TRBV5-8 and TRBJ2-5; a possible D gene is TRBD1 (5 bases). Germline CDR1 and CDR2: SGHTS and YDEGEE. The length of the CDR3 is 14 residues. Between the trimmed V and J ends, which lost 0 bases and 1 base, there was a span of 7 bases. CDR3 DNA sequence: TGTGCCAGCAGCTTGGGGACAACCCAAGAGACCCAGTACTTC. Translation: CASSLGTTQETQYF.

This chain links TRBV11-3 with TRBJ2-2, with D hard to call. There are 12 residues in the CDR3. CDR1 SGHNT and CDR2 YENEEA come from the germline V gene. V gave up 1 base and J gave up 7 bases, with 4 bases separating them. The CDR3 reads CASSLVLGELFF. In DNA, the CDR3 is TGTGCCAGCAGCTTAGTTCTCGGGGAGCTGTTTTTT.

This chain links TRBV19 with TRBJ1-1, with 9 bases matching TRBD1. The CDR3 length is 13 residues. V was clipped by 5 bases and J by 7 bases; unmatched bases: 5. Germline CDR1 reads LNHDA; CDR2 reads SQIVND (reference sequence). The CDR3 DNA sequence: TGTGCCAGTAGTGTGGGACAGGGCGTTGAAGCTTTCTTT. Translation: CASSVGQGVEAFF.

The chain uses TRBV28 and TRBJ1-2; 8 bases map to TRBD1. The CDR3 contains 15 residues. V shed 4 bases and J 4 bases; nucleotides not matched to a gene: 8. Germline V lookup: CDR1 MDHEN, CDR2 SYDVKM. CDR3: CASSSFDRGSYGYTF. The CDR3 DNA is TGTGCCAGCAGTTCCTTTGACAGGGGATCCTATGGCTACACCTTC.

The chain has TRBV25-1 and TRBJ2-2; 7 positions match TRBD2. The CDR3 loop spans 14 amino acids. CDR1 and CDR2 from the germline V gene are MGHDK and SYGVNS. V lost 8 bases to trimming and J lost 5 bases; unmatched junction nucleotides: 8. CDR3 sequence: CASGPRTSTGELFF. The CDR3 region has the DNA TGTGCCAGCGGCCCCCGGACTAGTACCGGGGAGCTGTTTTTT.

CDR3 amino acids: CASSIGVWNTGELFF. DNA of the CDR3: TGTGCCAGCAGTATAGGGGTATGGAACACCGGGGAGCTGTTTTTT. The chain links TRBV27 to TRBJ2-2, with D possibly matching TRBD1 (5 bases). The V gene's germline CDR1 is MNHEY and CDR2 SMNVEV (reference sequence). This CDR3 has 15 amino acids. With 5 bases removed from V and 1 base from J, the gap between germline ends came to 11 bases.

V is TRBV5-1 and J is TRBJ2-1; 7 bases match TRBD2. V trimming: 4 bases; J trimming: 1 base; junction bases outside the gene matches: 8. Germline CDR1 SGHRS, CDR2 YFSETQ. This CDR3 has 16 amino acids. CDR3 in DNA: TGCGCCAGCAGCCCCGGTTCCGGGAGGTCCTACAATGAGCAGTTCTTC. Its translation: CASSPGSGRSYNEQFF.

Comment on this clone: Other DNA sequences in this sample translate to the same CDR3. The gene calls are TRBV28 and TRBJ1-2; 8 positions match TRBD1. V shed 8 bases, J shed 7 bases, and the junction held 6 bases outside the gene matches. CDR3 length: 12 residues. CDR1 and CDR2 (germline): MDHEN, SYDVKM. The CDR3 loop is CASSQGARGYTF. In DNA, the CDR3 is TGTGCCAGCTCTCAGGGGGCGCGTGGCTACACCTTC.

This chain joins TRBV4-1 and TRBJ1-2; D is undetermined. This CDR3 region has 16 residues. V gave up 0 bases and J gave up 4 bases, with 15 bases separating them. Germline loops: CDR1 MGHRA, CDR2 YSYEKL. The CDR3 DNA reads TGCGCCAGCAGCCAAGATCGAGGGTTGGCAGGCTATGGCTACACCTTC. Translating it yields CASSQDRGLAGYGYTF.

The chain uses TRBV12-5 and TRBJ2-1; perhaps TRBD2 as D (7 bases). Germline V gene lookup returns CDR1 LGHNT and CDR2 FRNRAP. The CDR3 covers 15 residues. Between the trimmed V and J ends, which lost 2 bases and 8 bases, there was a span of 16 bases. The CDR3 loop is CASGLWRGPQHEQFF. CDR3 nucleotides: TGTGCTAGTGGTTTGTGGCGGGGGCCCCAACATGAGCAGTTCTTC.

The sample holds one count of this clone. The chain is built from TRBV5-5 and TRBJ2-7; 7 bases align to TRBD2. V lost 3 bases and J lost 3; bases outside the gene matches: 6. Germline V gene data show CDR1 as SGHKS and CDR2 as YYEKEE (reference sequence). This CDR3 spans 14 amino acids. CDR3 residues: CASSSAGAVYEQYF. DNA of the CDR3: TGTGCCAGCAGCTCGGCGGGAGCGGTCTACGAGCAGTACTTC.

The chain combines TRBV7-9 with TRBJ1-2; D remains ambiguous. Germline lookup yields CDR1 SEHNR and CDR2 FQNEAQ (reference sequence). Trimming cost V 2 bases and J 1 base, with 14 bases left between them. The CDR3 contains 16 residues. DNA of the CDR3: TGTGCCAGCAGCTTAAAGAGGGCTACTCTTAACTATGGCTACACCTTC. Residues: CASSLKRATLNYGYTF.

The chain has TRBV5-4 and TRBJ2-7; a possible D gene is TRBD1 (5 bases). Deletions cut 0 bases from V and 1 base from J, with 8 bases between. Per germline, CDR1 SGHNT and CDR2 YYREEE (reference sequence). This CDR3 contains 14 residues. CDR3: CASSLGDSSYEQYV. The CDR3 DNA is TGTGCCAGCAGCTTGGGCGACAGTTCCTACGAGCAGTACGTC.

The chain links TRBV28 to TRBJ1-2; D not resolved. This CDR3 comprises 13 residues. The V gene's germline CDR1 is MDHEN and CDR2 SYDVKM. Trimming stripped 6 bases from V and 1 base from J, with 9 bases between. Written as DNA, the CDR3 is TGTGCCAGCAGGAAAACAGTTAACTATGGCTACACCTTC. Translated: CASRKTVNYGYTF.

The gene calls are TRBV28 and TRBJ1-1; 8 bases agree with TRBD1. V shed 10 bases and J 2 bases; nucleotides not matched to a gene: 6. Germline V CDR1 and CDR2: MDHEN, SYDVKM. This CDR3 comprises 13 residues. The CDR3 loop reads CAIQGAYNTEAFF. CDR3 coding DNA: TGTGCCATCCAGGGGGCCTATAACACTGAAGCTTTCTTT. The variable domain in full, completed from reference TRBV28 and TRBJ1-1, reads DVKVTQSSRYLVKRTGEKVFLECVQDMDHENMFWYRQDPGLGLRLIYFSYDVKMKEKGDIPEGYSVSREKKERFSLILESASTNQTSMYLCAIQGAYNTEAFFGQGTRLTVV.

The chain couples TRBV29-1 to TRBJ1-3, with D perhaps TRBD1 (5 bases). Germline V gene data show CDR1 as SQVTM and CDR2 as ANQGSEA. Trimming pared 4 bases from V and 4 bases from J, leaving 8 bases between. CDR3 length equals 12 residues. CDR3 protein: CSVGTPGNTIYF. The CDR3 bases are TGCAGCGTTGGGACACCCGGAAACACCATATATTTT.

The CDR3 DNA sequence: TGTGCCAGCAGCACCGGGACTAGCAGTTTGAATGAGCAGTTCTTC. It yields the protein CASSTGTSSLNEQFF. The V and J genes are TRBV5-4 and TRBJ2-1; 9 bases align to TRBD2. This CDR3 contains 15 residues. Germline CDR1 SGHNT, CDR2 YYREEE (reference sequence). V lost 4 bases to trimming and J lost 7 bases; unmatched junction nucleotides: 9.

J is TRBJ2-7 and V is TRBV6-5; possibly TRBD1 for D (6 bases). The ends were cut back, 6 bases at V and 3 bases at J, with 15 bases in the middle. In germline, CDR1 is MNHEY, CDR2 SVGAGI. This CDR3 is 14 amino acids long. As DNA, the CDR3 is TGTGCCAGCAGGAAATTGACAGGCGGCTACGAGCAGTACTTC. Its protein is CASRKLTGGYEQYF.

The chain uses TRBV5-1 and TRBJ1-2, with TRBD1 matching 12 bases. The CDR3 runs to 16 residues. CDR1 SGHRS and CDR2 YFSETQ come from the germline V gene. J was trimmed by 4 bases and V by 0 bases; bases with no gene match: 4. The DNA of the CDR3 is TGCGCCAGCAGCTTGGCCGGGACAGGGGGCAGCTATGGCTACACCTTC. This encodes CASSLAGTGGSYGYTF.

This chain uses TRBV4-1 with TRBJ2-1, with D maybe TRBD2 (6 bases). The CDR3 has 15 residues. Germline-derived CDR1 and CDR2 are MGHRA and YSYEKL. The V and J ends lost 0 bases and 14 bases respectively, with 20 bases between them. In DNA form, the CDR3 reads TGCGCCAGCAGCCAAGAGGCTACTAGCTCTAAGGCGGAGTTCTTC. Translation gives CASSQEATSSKAEFF.